This is a list of T cell receptor beta chains from one sample in a study of T cells in Graves' hyperthyroidism and ophthalmopathy. Each CDR3 protein is one row after TCRdb ran MiXCR on the multiplex PCR reads. The data show about 700,000 distinct CDR3 sequences, 14% seen once. Sequencing was done on a sample of blood. These receptors came from a woman aged 18-29 years with Graves' hyperthyroidism. The CDR3 runs from the conserved cysteine through the conserved F or W. The D gene is left open where the match is weak. Clone size is shown for a subset of rows, as once, few, many or a class of expanded clone.

D	V	size	J	length	CDR3	DNA
NA	TRBV2	many	TRBJ2-2	14	CASTQALNTGELFF	TGTGCCAGCACCCAGGCACTTAACACCGGGGAGCTGTTTTTT
NA	TRBV12-3/TRBV12-4	NA	TRBJ2-7	15	CASSPHIGGAYEQYF	TGTGCCAGCAGTCCCCATATAGGGGGGGCCTACGAGCAGTACTTC
TRBD1	TRBV7-9	few	TRBJ1-2	14	CASSPLRTGNGYTF	TGTGCCAGCAGCCCCCTTCGGACAGGGAACGGCTACACCTTC
NA	TRBV28	many	TRBJ2-2	15	CASSGSEPSTGELFF	TGTGCCTCGAGTGGTTCGGAGCCGTCTACCGGGGAGCTGTTTTTT
NA	TRBV20-1	NA	TRBJ2-1	16	CSAASGGSRSYNEQFF	TGCAGTGCTGCCTCCGGGGGCTCCCGCTCCTACAATGAGCAGTTCTTC
NA	TRBV2	NA	TRBJ1-3	15	CASSPNVYSGNTIYF	TGTGCCAGCAGTCCTAACGTCTACTCTGGAAACACCATATATTTT
NA	TRBV4-1	NA	TRBJ2-7	14	CASSQDGISYEQYF	TGCGCCAGCAGCCAAGACGGAATCTCCTACGAGCAGTACTTC
NA	TRBV7-9	few	TRBJ1-2	14	CASSPKGENYGYTF	TGTGCCAGCAGCCCCAAGGGGGAGAACTATGGCTACACCTTC
TRBD2	TRBV2	many	TRBJ2-7	17	CASSENPVSGRFDEQYF	TGTGCCAGCAGTGAAAATCCGGTAAGCGGGAGGTTCGACGAGCAGTACTTC
NA	TRBV3-1	many	TRBJ2-7	12	CASSQGSYEQYF	TGTGCCAGCAGTCAGGGCAGCTACGAGCAGTACTTC
TRBD2	TRBV5-1	many	TRBJ2-7	15	CASSLEASGSYEQYF	TGTGCCAGCAGTTTGGAGGCTAGCGGATCCTACGAGCAGTACTTC
NA	TRBV7-9	many	TRBJ2-1	12	CASENPADEQFF	TGTGCCAGCGAGAACCCGGCCGATGAGCAGTTCTTC
TRBD2	TRBV5-1	many	TRBJ2-1	17	CASSLGVVAGDLNEQFF	TGCGCCAGCAGCTTGGGTGTGGTAGCGGGAGATCTTAATGAGCAGTTCTTC
TRBD2	TRBV28	many	TRBJ2-7	13	CASSIAGGYEQYF	TGTGCCAGCAGCATAGCGGGGGGATACGAGCAGTACTTC
TRBD2	TRBV6-6	few	TRBJ2-2	17	CASSYSTSGRTGGELFF	TGTGCCAGCAGTTACTCTACTAGCGGGAGAACGGGCGGGGAGCTGTTTTTT
NA	TRBV6-5	NA	TRBJ2-3	15	CASSYSGGSADTQYF	TGTGCCAGCAGTTACTCAGGGGGGAGCGCAGATACGCAGTATTTT
TRBD1	TRBV24-1	few	TRBJ2-1	14	CATSDLRQGREQFF	TGTGCCACCAGTGATTTGCGACAGGGCCGAGAGCAGTTCTTC
NA	TRBV7-2	many	TRBJ2-7	11	CASSSLIGQYF	TGTGCCAGCAGCTCACTAATCGGGCAGTACTTC
NA	TRBV28	NA	TRBJ2-1	12	CASRTQTSGQFF	TGTGCCAGCAGAACACAGACTTCAGGGCAGTTCTTC
NA	TRBV28	few	TRBJ2-7	16	CASSFVGAVSSYEQYF	TGTGCCAGCAGTTTTGTGGGGGCCGTAAGCTCCTACGAGCAGTACTTC
NA	TRBV19	few	TRBJ1-1	13	CASSITRNTEAFF	TGTGCCAGTAGTATAACCAGGAACACTGAAGCTTTCTTT
NA	TRBV7-6	many	TRBJ1-1	13	CASSLATHTEAFF	TGTGCCAGCAGCTTAGCGACCCACACTGAAGCTTTCTTT
NA	TRBV7-9	NA	TRBJ2-7	16	CASSQLGEGGTYEQYF	TGTGCCAGCAGCCAACTTGGAGAGGGGGGGACCTACGAGCAGTACTTC